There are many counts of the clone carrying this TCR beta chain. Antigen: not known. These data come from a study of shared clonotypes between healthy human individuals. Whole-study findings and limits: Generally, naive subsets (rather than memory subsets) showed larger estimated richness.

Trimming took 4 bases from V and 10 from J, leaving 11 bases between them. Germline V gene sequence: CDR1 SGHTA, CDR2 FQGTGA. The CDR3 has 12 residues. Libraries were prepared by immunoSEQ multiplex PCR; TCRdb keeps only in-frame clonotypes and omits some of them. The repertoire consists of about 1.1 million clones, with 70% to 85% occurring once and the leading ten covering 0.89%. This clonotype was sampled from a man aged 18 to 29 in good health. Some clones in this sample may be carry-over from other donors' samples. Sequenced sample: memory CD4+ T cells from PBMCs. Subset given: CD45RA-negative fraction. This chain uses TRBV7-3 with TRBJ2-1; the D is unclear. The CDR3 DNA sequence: TGTGCCAGCAGCTCGGCTTCGTACGAGCAGTTCTTC. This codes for CASSSASYEQFF.